This T cell receptor beta chain is drawn from a study of shared clonotypes between healthy human individuals. Study-level background: Each donor's CD4 naive and CD4 memory cells filled three plates apiece, CD8 naive two, and CD8 memory one. General study results and limits: Larger estimated richness was generally seen in naive subsets than in memory subsets. Non-shared clonotypes had lower generation probabilities than clonotypes shared by all four sorted-subset donors.

The germline V gene has CDR1 SGHKS and CDR2 YYEKEE (reference sequence). The V gene lost 3 bases and the J gene lost 3 bases, with 10 bases spanning the gap. The CDR3 extends over 13 amino acids. At a deep level, the assay was run. Using immunoSEQ multiplex PCR, the repertoire was profiled, and TCRdb retains in-frame clones only, with some absent. The sample gives about 2 million clones, about 94% of which show up once; more than 0.95% is in the top ten. This clone occurred once. What it binds is not known. CD8 cells regarded as naive lacked CD45RO, were positively chosen for CCR7, and omitted terminally differentiated effector memory CD45RA+ cells.

The chain has TRBV5-5 and TRBJ2-7; D tentatively reads TRBD1 or TRBD2 (5 bases each). Sample: naive CD8+ T cells sorted from blood. This receptor was taken from a man younger than 35 in good health. CDR3 amino acids: CASSYGTDYEQYF. The DNA of the CDR3 is TGTGCCAGCAGCTATGGGACGGACTACGAGCAGTACTTC.